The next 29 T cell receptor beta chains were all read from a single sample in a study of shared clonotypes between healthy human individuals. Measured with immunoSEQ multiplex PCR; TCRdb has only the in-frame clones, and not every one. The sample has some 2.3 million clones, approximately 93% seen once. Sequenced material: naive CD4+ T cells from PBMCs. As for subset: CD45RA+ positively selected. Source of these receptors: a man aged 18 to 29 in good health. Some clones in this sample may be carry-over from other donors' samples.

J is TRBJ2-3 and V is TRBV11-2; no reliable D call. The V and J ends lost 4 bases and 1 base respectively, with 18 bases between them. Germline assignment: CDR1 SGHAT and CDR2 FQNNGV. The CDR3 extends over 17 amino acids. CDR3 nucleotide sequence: TGTGCCAGCAGCTCGATCCAAGGTCCGGTGGGCACAGATACGCAGTATTTT. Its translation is CASSSIQGPVGTDTQYF.

Here the CDR3 DNA reads TGCGCCAGCAGCGGTATGGGAGGGGACACCGGGGAGCTGTTTTTT. Amino acids: CASSGMGGDTGELFF. V is TRBV5-1 and J is TRBJ2-2, with 7 bases lining up with TRBD2. From germline, CDR1 is SGHRS and CDR2 YFSETQ. The CDR3 is 15 residues long. V dropped 4 bases and J dropped 3; count of bases not matched to a gene: 6.

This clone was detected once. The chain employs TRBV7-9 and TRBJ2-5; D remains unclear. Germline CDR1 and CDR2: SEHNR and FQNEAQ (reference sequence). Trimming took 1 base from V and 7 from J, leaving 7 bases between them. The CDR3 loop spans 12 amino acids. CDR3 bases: TGTGCCAGCAGCTTAGTGTCCGGGACCCAGTACTTC. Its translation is CASSLVSGTQYF.

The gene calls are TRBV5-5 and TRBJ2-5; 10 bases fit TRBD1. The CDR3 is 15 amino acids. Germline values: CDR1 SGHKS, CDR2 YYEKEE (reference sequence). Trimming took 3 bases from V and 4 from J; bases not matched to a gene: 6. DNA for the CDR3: TGTGCCAGCAGCTCGGACAGGGGGGGAGGAGAGACCCAGTACTTC. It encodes CASSSDRGGGETQYF.

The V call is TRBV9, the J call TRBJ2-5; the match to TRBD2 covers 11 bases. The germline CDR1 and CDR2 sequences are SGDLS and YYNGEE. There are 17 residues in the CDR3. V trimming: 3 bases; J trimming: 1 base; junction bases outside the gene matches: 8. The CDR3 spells CASSDPGTSGIQETQYF. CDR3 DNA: TGTGCCAGCAGCGACCCCGGGACTAGCGGTATCCAAGAGACCCAGTACTTC.

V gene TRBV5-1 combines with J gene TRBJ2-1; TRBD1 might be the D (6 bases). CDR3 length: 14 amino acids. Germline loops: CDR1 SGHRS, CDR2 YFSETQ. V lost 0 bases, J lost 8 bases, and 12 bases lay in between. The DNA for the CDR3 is TGCGCCAGCAGCTTGGCCGACAGGTACGATGAGCAGTTCTTC. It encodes CASSLADRYDEQFF. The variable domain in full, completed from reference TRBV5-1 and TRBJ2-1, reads KAGVTQTPRYLIKTRGQQVTLSCSPISGHRSVSWYQQTPGQGLQFLFEYFSETQRNKGNFPGRFSGRQFSNSRSEMNVSTLELGDSALYLCASSLADRYDEQFFGPGTRLTVL.

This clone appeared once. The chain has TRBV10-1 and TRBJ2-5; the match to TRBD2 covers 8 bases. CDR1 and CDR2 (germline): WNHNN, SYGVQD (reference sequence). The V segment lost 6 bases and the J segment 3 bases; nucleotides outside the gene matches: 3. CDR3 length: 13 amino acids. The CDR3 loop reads CASRAAGEETQYF. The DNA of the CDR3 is TGCGCCAGCAGGGCAGCGGGAGAAGAGACCCAGTACTTC.

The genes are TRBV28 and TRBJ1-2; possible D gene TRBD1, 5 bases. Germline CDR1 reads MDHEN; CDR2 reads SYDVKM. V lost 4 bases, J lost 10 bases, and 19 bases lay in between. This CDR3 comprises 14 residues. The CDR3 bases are TGTGCCAGCAGTTCCCCTCAGATCAGGGTGGTCTACACCTTC. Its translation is CASSSPQIRVVYTF.

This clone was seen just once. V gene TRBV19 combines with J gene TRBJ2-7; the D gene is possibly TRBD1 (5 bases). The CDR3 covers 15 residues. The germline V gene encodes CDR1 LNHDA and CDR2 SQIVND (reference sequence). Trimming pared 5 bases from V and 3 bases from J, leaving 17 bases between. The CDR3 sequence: CASSLGPAAYYEQYF. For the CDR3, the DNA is TGTGCCAGTAGTCTGGGGCCAGCCGCATACTACGAGCAGTACTTC.

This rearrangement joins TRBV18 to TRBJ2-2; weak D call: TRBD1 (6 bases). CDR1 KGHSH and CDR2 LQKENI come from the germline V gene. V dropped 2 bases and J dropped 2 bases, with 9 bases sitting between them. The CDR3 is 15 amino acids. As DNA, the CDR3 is TGTGCCAGCTCACCAAACAGGGACAACACCGGGGAGCTGTTTTTT. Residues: CASSPNRDNTGELFF.

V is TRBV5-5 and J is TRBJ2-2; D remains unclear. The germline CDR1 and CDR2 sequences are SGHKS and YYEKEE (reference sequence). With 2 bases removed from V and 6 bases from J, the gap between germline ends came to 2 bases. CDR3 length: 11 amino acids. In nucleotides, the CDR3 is TGTGCCAGCAGCTTCCCCGGGGAGCTGTTTTTT. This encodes CASSFPGELFF.

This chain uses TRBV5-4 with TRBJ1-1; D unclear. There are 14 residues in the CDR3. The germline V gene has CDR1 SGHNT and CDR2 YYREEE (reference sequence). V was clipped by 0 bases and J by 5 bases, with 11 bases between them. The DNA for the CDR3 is TGTGCCAGCAGCTTGGACGCGGGTCGGACTGAAGCTTTCTTT. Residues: CASSLDAGRTEAFF.

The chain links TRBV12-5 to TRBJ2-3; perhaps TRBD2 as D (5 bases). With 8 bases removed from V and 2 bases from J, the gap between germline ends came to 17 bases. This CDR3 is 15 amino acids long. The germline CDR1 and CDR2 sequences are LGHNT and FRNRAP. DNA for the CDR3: TGTGCTAGTAGCCGACTCGGAGGACCCACAGATACGCAGTATTTT. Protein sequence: CASSRLGGPTDTQYF.

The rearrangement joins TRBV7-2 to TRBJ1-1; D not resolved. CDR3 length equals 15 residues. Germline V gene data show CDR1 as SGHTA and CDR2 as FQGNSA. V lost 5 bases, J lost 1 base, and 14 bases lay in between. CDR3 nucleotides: TGTGCCAGCAGCACATCGCTTGCTGGGAACACTGAAGCTTTCTTT. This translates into CASSTSLAGNTEAFF.

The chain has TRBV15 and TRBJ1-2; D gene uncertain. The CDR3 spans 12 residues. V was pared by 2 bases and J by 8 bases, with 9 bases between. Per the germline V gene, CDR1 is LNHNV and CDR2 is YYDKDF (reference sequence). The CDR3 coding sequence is TGTGCCACCAGCAGACCTCCCGGGGGCTACACCTTC. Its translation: CATSRPPGGYTF.

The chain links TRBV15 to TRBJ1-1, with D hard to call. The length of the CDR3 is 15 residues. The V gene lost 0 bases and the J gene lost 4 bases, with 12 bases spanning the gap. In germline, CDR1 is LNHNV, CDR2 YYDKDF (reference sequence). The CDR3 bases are TGTGCCACCAGCAGAGAATCCGTGAGGAGCACTGAAGCTTTCTTT. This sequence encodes CATSRESVRSTEAFF.

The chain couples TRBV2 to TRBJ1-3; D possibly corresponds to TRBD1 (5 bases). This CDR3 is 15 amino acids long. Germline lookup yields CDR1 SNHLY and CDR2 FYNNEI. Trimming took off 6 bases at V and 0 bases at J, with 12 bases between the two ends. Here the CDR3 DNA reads TGTGCCAGCAGCCGACAGACGAGCTCTGGAAACACCATATATTTT. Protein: CASSRQTSSGNTIYF.

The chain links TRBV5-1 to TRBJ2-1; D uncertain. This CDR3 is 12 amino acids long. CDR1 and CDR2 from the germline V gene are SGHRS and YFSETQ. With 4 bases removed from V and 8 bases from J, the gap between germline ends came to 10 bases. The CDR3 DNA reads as TGCGCCAGCAGCCCGGCCAGGCATGAGCAGTTCTTC. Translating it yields CASSPARHEQFF.

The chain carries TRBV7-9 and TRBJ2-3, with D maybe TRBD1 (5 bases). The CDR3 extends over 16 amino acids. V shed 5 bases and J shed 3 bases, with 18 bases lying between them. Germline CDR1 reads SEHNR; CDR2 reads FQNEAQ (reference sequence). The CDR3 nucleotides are TGTGCCAGCAGCCCCCGGACATTCCTGAGGACAGATACGCAGTATTTT. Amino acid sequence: CASSPRTFLRTDTQYF.

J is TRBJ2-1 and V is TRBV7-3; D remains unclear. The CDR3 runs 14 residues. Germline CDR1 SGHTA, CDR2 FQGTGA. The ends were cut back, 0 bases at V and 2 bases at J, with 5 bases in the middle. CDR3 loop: CASSLTPPYNEQFF. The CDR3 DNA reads TGTGCCAGCAGCTTAACCCCTCCCTACAATGAGCAGTTCTTC.

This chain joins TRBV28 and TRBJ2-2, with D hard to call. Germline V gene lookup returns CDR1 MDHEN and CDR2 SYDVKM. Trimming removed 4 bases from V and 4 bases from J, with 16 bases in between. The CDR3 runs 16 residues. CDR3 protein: CASSSLRSGRTGELFF. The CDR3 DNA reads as TGTGCCAGCAGTTCGTTGAGATCCGGTCGCACCGGGGAGCTGTTTTTT.

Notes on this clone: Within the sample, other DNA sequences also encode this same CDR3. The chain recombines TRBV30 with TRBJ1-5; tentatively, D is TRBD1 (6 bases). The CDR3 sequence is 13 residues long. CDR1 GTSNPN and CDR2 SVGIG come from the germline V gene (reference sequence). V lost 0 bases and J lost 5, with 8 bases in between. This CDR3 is CAWSVAGDQPQHF. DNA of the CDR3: TGTGCCTGGAGTGTTGCAGGGGATCAGCCCCAGCATTTT.

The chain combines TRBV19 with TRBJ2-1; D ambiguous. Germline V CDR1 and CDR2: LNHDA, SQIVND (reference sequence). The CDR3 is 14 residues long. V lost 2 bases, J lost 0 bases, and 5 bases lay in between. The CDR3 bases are TGTGCCAGTAGTATACTTATCTCCTACAATGAGCAGTTCTTC. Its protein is CASSILISYNEQFF.

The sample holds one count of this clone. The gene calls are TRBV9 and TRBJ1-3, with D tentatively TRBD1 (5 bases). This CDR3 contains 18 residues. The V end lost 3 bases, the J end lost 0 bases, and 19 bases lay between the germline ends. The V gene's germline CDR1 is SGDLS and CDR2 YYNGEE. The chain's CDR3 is CASSAQTGTEISGNTIYF. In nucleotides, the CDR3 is TGTGCCAGCAGCGCCCAAACCGGGACGGAAATCTCTGGAAACACCATATATTTT.

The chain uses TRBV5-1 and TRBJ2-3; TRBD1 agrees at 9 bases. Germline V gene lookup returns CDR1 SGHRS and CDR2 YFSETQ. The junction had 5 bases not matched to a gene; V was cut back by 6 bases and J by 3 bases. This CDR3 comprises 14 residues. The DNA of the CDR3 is TGCGCCAGCATCCAGACAGGGGGAACAGATACGCAGTATTTT. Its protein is CASIQTGGTDTQYF.

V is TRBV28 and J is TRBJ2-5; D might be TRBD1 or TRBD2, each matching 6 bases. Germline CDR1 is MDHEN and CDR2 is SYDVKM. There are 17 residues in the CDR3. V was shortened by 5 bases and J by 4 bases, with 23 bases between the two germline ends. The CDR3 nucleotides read TGTGCCAGCAGTCCCCCCCTCGGGGGACACACAGGAGAGACCCAGTACTTC. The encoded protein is CASSPPLGGHTGETQYF.

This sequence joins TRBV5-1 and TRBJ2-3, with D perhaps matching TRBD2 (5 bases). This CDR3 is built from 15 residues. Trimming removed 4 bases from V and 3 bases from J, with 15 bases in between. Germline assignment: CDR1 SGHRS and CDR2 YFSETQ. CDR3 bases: TGCGCCAGCAGCCGCGGGCTTCCCAGGACAGATACGCAGTATTTT. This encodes CASSRGLPRTDTQYF.

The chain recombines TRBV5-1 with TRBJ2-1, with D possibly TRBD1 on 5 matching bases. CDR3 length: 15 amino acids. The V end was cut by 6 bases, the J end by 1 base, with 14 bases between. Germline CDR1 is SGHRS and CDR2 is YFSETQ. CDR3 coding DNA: TGCGCCAGCACTCCAATGCAGGGTTCCTACAATGAGCAGTTCTTC. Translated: CASTPMQGSYNEQFF.

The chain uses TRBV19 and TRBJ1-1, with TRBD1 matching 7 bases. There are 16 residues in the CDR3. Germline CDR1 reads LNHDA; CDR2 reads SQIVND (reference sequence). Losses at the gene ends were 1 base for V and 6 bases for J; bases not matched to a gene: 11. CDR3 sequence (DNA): TGTGCCAGTAGTATAGCGGCCCCAGGGGGGCGGGCTGAAGCTTTCTTT. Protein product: CASSIAAPGGRAEAFF.